The present entry profiles one T cell receptor beta chain with its context. Its antigen is still unknown. TCRdb's copy holds only in-frame clones and misses some; the assay was immunoSEQ multiplex PCR. The table records about 39,000 clones, roughly 85% of them present only once. The source of the sample is a study of T cell responses to AZD1222 COVID-19 vaccine. Germline values: CDR1 GTSNPN, CDR2 SVGIG (reference sequence). This CDR3 contains 15 residues. Unmatched junction bases numbered 7, after V lost 1 base and J lost 4 bases. Regarding the study as a whole: A rise in Spike-specific TCR breadth and depth followed two AZD1222 doses.

This receptor was taken from an adult who received the MenACWY meningococcal vaccine as a control. This chain joins TRBV30 and TRBJ2-7; 10 bases fit TRBD1. The sample consisted of peripheral blood, taken 28 days after the second dose of the MenACWY control vaccine. CDR3 amino acids: CAWSAQTGGSYEQYF. The CDR3, as DNA: TGTGCCTGGAGTGCCCAGACAGGGGGCTCTTACGAGCAGTACTTC.